Sequencing of this T cell receptor beta chain was carried out in a study of OX40 agonist ivuxolimab in advanced cancers. Study-wide results and limits: Expanded peripheral T cells had an undetermined antigen specificity.

CDR3 length equals 14 residues. Trimming stripped 1 base from V and 1 base from J, with 8 bases between. Germline CDR1 reads SGHRS; CDR2 reads YFSETQ. Comment on this clone: Its specificity is not known.

TCRdb keeps only in-frame clones here, not all; method: immunoSEQ multiplex PCR. The sample yields just under 65,000 clones, roughly four fifths seen once. The sample here was CD4+ or CD8+ T cells sorted from blood, taken in a trial of the OX40 agonist ivuxolimab. The genes are TRBV5-1 and TRBJ1-1; D perhaps matches TRBD1 (5 bases). This receptor was identified in an adult with an advanced solid tumor such as melanoma, head and neck, liver or kidney cancer. CDR3 bases: TGCGCCAGCAGCTTGCTCGGACAGAACACTGAAGCTTTCTTT. Protein: CASSLLGQNTEAFF.